These T cell receptor beta chains were read from a single sample in a study of blood T cell repertoires in COVID-19. Only in-frame clones appear in the TCRdb table, and some are missing; sequencing was by immunoSEQ multiplex PCR. The sample carries about 130,000 clones, around 88% recorded once. The sample taken for sequencing was PBMCs or T cells enriched from blood (not recorded which). The receptors shown here come from a woman in her forties or fifties who had recovered from COVID-19. CDR3s include the opening cysteine and the closing phenylalanine or tryptophan. The listing skips clone size in some rows; elsewhere it reads once, few, many or a size class.

abundance | len | j_gene | v_gene | CDR3aa
NA | 14 | TRBJ2-3 | TRBV11-2 | CASSLQEGTDTQYF
NA | 15 | TRBJ2-1 | TRBV11-2 | CASSLDGGGLNEQFF
NA | 15 | TRBJ2-7 | TRBV4-3 | CASSLPRRGSYEQYF
NA | 13 | TRBJ1-2 | TRBV12-3/TRBV12-4 | CASSLVIADGYTF
once | 20 | TRBJ2-5 | TRBV7-6 | CASSLASASGGFSILETQYF
NA | 15 | TRBJ1-5 | TRBV6-5 | CASSWTENSNQPQHF
NA | 16 | TRBJ1-6 | TRBV5-1 | CASSLTGAGENSPLHF
NA | 15 | TRBJ1-4 | TRBV19 | CASSIHGLGAEKLFF
NA | 14 | TRBJ2-7 | TRBV27 | CASSLNYRGEEQYF
NA | 15 | TRBJ2-7 | TRBV15 | CATRYSSGAPYEQYF
once | 16 | TRBJ2-5 | TRBV7-2 | CASSWLSGGWGETQYF
NA | 12 | TRBJ1-1 | TRBV28 | CASSYFRTEAFF
NA | 13 | TRBJ1-2 | TRBV19 | CASSRQGTYGYTF
NA | 13 | TRBJ2-2 | TRBV27 | CASSLTGSGELFF
once | 11 | TRBJ2-5 | TRBV6-5 | CASSFLGARYF
NA | 14 | TRBJ1-1 | TRBV6-5 | CASTLTGGYTEAFF
NA | 14 | TRBJ1-1 | TRBV6-5 | CASSYSGWNTEAFF